These 3 T cell receptor beta chains were all obtained from the same sample, sequenced in a study of blood T cell repertoires in COVID-19. TCRdb's copy holds only in-frame clones and misses some; the assay was immunoSEQ multiplex PCR. The sample has over 25,000 clones; about 80% are singletons. The material sequenced was peripheral blood. These TCRs come from an older man with acute or convalescent COVID-19.

The chain links TRBV24-1 to TRBJ2-1, with 7 bases that match TRBD2. CDR1 and CDR2 from the germline V gene are KGHDR and SFDVKD. The CDR3 spans 13 residues. The V segment lost 9 bases and the J segment 7 bases; nucleotides outside the gene matches: 8. In DNA, the CDR3 is TGTGCCACCCGGGGGGAGGGAACTAATGAGCAGTTCTTC. Its protein is CATRGEGTNEQFF.

CDR3 loop: CAWNKQYSGGNTEAFF. CDR3 in DNA: TGTGCCTGGAACAAACAATATTCAGGTGGGAACACTGAAGCTTTCTTT. The chain employs TRBV30 and TRBJ1-1, with D unresolved. The V gene's germline CDR1 is GTSNPN and CDR2 SVGIG (reference sequence). Trimming shortened V by 4 bases and J by 1 base, and 19 bases separated the two germline ends. The CDR3 totals 16 residues.

CDR3 DNA sequence: TGTGCCAGCTCACCTCAAGGGACAGGCATCAATGAGCAGTTCTTC. As protein: CASSPQGTGINEQFF. The gene calls are TRBV18 and TRBJ2-1; 8 nucleotides match TRBD1. The length of the CDR3 is 15 residues. Germline trimming cut 3 bases from V and 6 bases from J; bases unmatched to any gene: 7. CDR1 KGHSH and CDR2 LQKENI come from the germline V gene.